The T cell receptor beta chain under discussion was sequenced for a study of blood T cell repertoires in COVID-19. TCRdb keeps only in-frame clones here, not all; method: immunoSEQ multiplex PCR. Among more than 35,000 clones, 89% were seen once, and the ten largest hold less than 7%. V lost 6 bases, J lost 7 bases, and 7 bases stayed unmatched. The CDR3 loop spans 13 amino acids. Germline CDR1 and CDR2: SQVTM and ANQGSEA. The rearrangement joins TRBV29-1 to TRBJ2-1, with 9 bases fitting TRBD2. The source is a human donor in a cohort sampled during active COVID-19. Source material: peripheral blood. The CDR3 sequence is CSVAGLAGNEQFF. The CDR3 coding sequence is TGCAGCGTCGCGGGACTAGCTGGGAATGAGCAGTTCTTC.